In this sample, the clone carrying this T cell receptor (beta chain) turned up once. The germline V and J ends were trimmed by 5 bases and 2 bases, with 11 bases remaining between them. The CDR3 covers 13 residues. Germline loops: CDR1 SGHKS, CDR2 YYEKEE (reference sequence). These data belong to a study of T-cell reconstitution after alpha-beta-depleted transplantation in children. Molecular barcoding with unique molecular identifiers was used for the TCRbeta library. Via MiXCR, TCRdb re-called the PCR reads, giving one row per CDR3 protein. This sample carries over 200,000 distinct CDR3 sequences, approximately 9.5% of them seen once, and the ten largest clones take about 6.2%.

This specimen consisted of PBMCs from the stem cell graft donor, obtained from the stem cell graft. The chain combines TRBV5-5 with TRBJ2-7; D is perhaps TRBD2 (6 bases). The TCR comes from a human donor who donated a stem cell graft to a child with acute lymphoblastic leukemia. The CDR3 region has the DNA TGTGCCAGCAGTTGGGACTTGACCTACGAGCAGTACTTC. Protein product: CASSWDLTYEQYF.